The clone carrying this TCR beta chain was found many times. The antigen remains undetermined. The source of the sample is a study of Graves' ophthalmopathy and Graves' hyperthyroidism. About the research overall: No progression to ophthalmopathy over 18 months defined stable hyperthyroidism. General observations from the study: With a specificity of just over 72% and a sensitivity of around 70%, the model predicted ophthalmopathy progression.

Scientists amplified the TCR beta CDR3 regions from RNA transcripts. HTBI primers primed a first-round RT-PCR, and a second-round multiplex PCR followed. One entry per CDR3 protein results from TCRdb running MiXCR on the multiplex PCR reads. In the table there are 1 million to 1.3 million distinct CDR3 sequences, approximately 35% of which are singletons. The CDR3 is 18 residues long. Germline values: CDR1 SGHRS, CDR2 YFSETQ. The germline V and J ends were trimmed by 1 base and 0 bases, with 14 bases remaining between them. The sample consisted of peripheral blood or thyroid tissue (not recorded which). The origin of this receptor is an adult man with Graves' hyperthyroidism. This sequence joins TRBV5-1 and TRBJ1-6, with D tentatively TRBD1 (6 bases). CDR3 DNA sequence: TGCGCCAGCAGCTTGATGCAGGGGTCGAGCTCCTATAATTCACCCCTCCACTTT. Translating it yields CASSLMQGSSSYNSPLHF.